This T cell receptor beta chain was found in a study of blood T cell repertoires in COVID-19. The assay was immunoSEQ multiplex PCR, and TCRdb's table has in-frame clones only and misses some. The table shows about 220,000 clones, with 70% to 90% occurring only once. Sequencing input: peripheral blood. This sequence was found in a man under 40 who had recovered from COVID-19.

The CDR3 is CSVEGGSGANVLTF. The CDR3 region has the DNA TGCAGCGTTGAGGGGGGTTCTGGGGCCAACGTCCTGACTTTC. The chain combines TRBV29-1 with TRBJ2-6, with D possibly TRBD2 on 6 matching bases. Germline V gene lookup returns CDR1 SQVTM and CDR2 ANQGSEA. V lost 3 bases and J lost 1, with 7 bases in between. The CDR3 consists of 14 residues.